This T cell receptor (beta chain) was captured in a study of pediatric ulcerative colitis. Overall study: Ulcerative colitis patients had pancolitis or left-sided colitis, with confirming histology.

Overall study findings and caveats: All ulcerative colitis patients, but no controls, carried a couple of rectal clonotypes. This repertoire reflects total lymphocytes rather than subpopulations like regulatory T cells.

The J segment lost 0 bases and the V segment lost 6 bases, leaving 8 bases of the junction unmatched. The germline gives CDR1 MNHEY, CDR2 SMNVEV (reference sequence). CDR3 length: 16 amino acids. Clones were sequenced by immunoSEQ multiplex PCR, and TCRdb holds only the in-frame ones, with some missing. The sample yields 65,000 or so clones, about 86% seen once. Concerning this clone: What it binds is unknown.

At colonoscopy, a blood sample was also collected. The TCR was taken from a boy between 10 and 17 years old with severe ulcerative colitis. What was sequenced was blood. This chain links TRBV27 with TRBJ2-1, with 7 bases lining up with TRBD2. CDR3 sequence reads: CASSLGLWSSYNEQFF. The CDR3 DNA follows: TGTGCCAGCAGCTTGGGACTATGGTCCTCCTACAATGAGCAGTTCTTC.